The subject of this entry is one TCR beta chain. Donors were grouped by their self-reported clinical history. This sample is part of a study of blood T cell repertoires in COVID-19. The CDR3 extends over 18 amino acids. Looked up from germline, CDR1 is MGHDK and CDR2 is SYGVNS. Trimming removed 3 bases from V and 2 bases from J; junction bases left unmatched: 14. The table came from immunoSEQ multiplex PCR; TCRdb's copy has only in-frame clones and leaves some out. The sample lists about 280,000 clones; approximately 82% were seen once. This clonotype was obtained from a man between 35 and 55 years old who had been exposed to COVID-19. Material: PBMCs or T cells enriched from blood (not recorded which). This rearrangement joins TRBV25-1 to TRBJ1-2, with 8 bases identical to TRBD1. The CDR3 protein is CASSESDREWGKNYGYTF. In nucleotides, the CDR3 is TGTGCCAGCAGTGAGTCGGACAGGGAGTGGGGCAAAAACTATGGCTACACCTTC.